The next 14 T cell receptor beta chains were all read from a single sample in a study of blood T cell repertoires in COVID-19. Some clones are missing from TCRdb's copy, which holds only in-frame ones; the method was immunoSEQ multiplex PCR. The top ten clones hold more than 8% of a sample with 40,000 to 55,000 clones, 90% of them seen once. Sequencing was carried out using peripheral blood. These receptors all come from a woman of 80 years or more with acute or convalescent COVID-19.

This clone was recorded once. The CDR3 sequence is CASSQKSGSGQETQYF. The CDR3 DNA follows: TGTGCCAGCAGCCAGAAGAGCGGGAGCGGTCAAGAGACCCAGTACTTC. The chain employs TRBV3-1 (or the pseudogene TRBV3-2) and TRBJ2-5; 8 nucleotides agree with TRBD2. The CDR3 is made up of 16 amino acids. Germline V lookup: CDR1 LGHDT, CDR2 YNNKEL (reference sequence). After removal of 3 bases from V and 2 bases from J, the junction contained 8 bases not matched to a gene.

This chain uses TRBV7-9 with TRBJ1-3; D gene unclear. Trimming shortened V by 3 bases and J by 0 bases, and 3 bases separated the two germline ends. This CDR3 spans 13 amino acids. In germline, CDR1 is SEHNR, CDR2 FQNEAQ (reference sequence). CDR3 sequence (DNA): TGTGCCAGCAGCTTCGTCTCTGGAAACACCATATATTTT. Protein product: CASSFVSGNTIYF.

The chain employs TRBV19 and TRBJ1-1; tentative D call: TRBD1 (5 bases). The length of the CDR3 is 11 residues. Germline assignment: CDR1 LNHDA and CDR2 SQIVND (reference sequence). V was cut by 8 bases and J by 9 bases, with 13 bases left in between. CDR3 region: CASYTGTKAFF. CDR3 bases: TGTGCCAGTTACACCGGGACTAAAGCTTTCTTT.

The CDR3 loop is CASSQDRLAAQYF. DNA of the CDR3: TGCGCCAGCAGCCAAGATCGACTAGCGGCCCAGTATTTT. The chain is built from TRBV4-3 and TRBJ2-3; the match to TRBD2 covers 9 bases. Trimming removed 0 bases from V and 12 bases from J; junction bases left unmatched: 4. In germline, CDR1 is LGHNA, CDR2 YSLEER. The length of the CDR3 is 13 residues.

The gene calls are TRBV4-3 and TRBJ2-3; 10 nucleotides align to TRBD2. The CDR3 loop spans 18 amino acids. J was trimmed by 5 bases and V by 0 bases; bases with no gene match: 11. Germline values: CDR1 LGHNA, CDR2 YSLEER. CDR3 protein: CASSQDESGRGARDTQYF. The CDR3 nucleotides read TGCGCCAGCAGCCAAGATGAGAGCGGGAGGGGAGCAAGAGATACGCAGTATTTT.

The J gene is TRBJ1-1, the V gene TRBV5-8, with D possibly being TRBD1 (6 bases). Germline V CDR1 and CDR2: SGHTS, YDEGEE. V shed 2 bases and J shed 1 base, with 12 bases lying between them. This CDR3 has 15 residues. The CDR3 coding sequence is TGTGCCAGCAGCTTCGGGGGGGGGCGGAACACTGAAGCTTTCTTT. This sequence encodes CASSFGGGRNTEAFF.

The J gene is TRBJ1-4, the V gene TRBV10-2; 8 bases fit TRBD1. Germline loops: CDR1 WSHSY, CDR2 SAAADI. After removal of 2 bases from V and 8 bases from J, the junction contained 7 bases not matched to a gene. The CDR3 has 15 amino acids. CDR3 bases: TGCGCCAGCAGTGAGCCAGGGGGCGTGTGGGAAAAACTGTTTTTT. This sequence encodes CASSEPGGVWEKLFF.

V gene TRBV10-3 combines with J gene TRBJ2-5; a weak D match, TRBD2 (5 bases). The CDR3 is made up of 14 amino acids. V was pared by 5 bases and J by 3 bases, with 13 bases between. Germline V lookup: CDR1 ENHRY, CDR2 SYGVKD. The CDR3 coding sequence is TGTGCCATCAGTTCTTTAGCGCCCGAAGAGACCCAGTACTTC. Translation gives CAISSLAPEETQYF.

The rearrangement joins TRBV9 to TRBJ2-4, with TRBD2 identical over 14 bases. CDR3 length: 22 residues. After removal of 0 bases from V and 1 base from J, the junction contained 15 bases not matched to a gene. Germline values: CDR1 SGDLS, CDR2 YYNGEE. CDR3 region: CASSVGENIGTSGRRAKNIQYF. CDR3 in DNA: TGTGCCAGCAGCGTAGGTGAGAACATCGGGACTAGCGGGAGAAGGGCCAAAAACATTCAGTACTTC.

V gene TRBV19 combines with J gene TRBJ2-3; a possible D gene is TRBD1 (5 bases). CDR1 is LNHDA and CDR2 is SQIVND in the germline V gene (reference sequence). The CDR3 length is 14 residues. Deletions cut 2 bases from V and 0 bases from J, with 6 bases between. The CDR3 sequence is CASSIQGSTDTQYF. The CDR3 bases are TGTGCCAGTAGTATACAGGGAAGCACAGATACGCAGTATTTT. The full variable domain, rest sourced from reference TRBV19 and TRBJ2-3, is DGGITQSPKYLFRKEGQNVTLSCEQNLNHDAMYWYRQDPGQGLRLIYYSQIVNDFQKGDIAEGYSVSREKKESFPLTVTSAQKNPTAFYLCASSIQGSTDTQYFGPGTRLTVL.

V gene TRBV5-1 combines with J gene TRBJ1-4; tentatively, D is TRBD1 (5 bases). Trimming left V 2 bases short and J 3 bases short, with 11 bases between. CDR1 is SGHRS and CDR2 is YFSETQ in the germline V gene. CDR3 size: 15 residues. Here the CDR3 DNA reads TGCGCCAGCAGCTTAAGAGGGGAGGCTAATGAAAAACTGTTTTTT. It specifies CASSLRGEANEKLFF. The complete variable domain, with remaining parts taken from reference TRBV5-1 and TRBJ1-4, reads KAGVTQTPRYLIKTRGQQVTLSCSPISGHRSVSWYQQTPGQGLQFLFEYFSETQRNKGNFPGRFSGRQFSNSRSEMNVSTLELGDSALYLCASSLRGEANEKLFFGSGTQLSVL.

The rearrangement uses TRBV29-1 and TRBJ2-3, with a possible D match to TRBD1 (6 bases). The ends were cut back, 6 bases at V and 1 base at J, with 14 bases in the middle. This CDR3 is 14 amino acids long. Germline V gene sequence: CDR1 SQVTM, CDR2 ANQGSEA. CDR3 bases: TGCAGCGTGTGGACAGCAGGTGGCACAGATACGCAGTATTTT. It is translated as CSVWTAGGTDTQYF.

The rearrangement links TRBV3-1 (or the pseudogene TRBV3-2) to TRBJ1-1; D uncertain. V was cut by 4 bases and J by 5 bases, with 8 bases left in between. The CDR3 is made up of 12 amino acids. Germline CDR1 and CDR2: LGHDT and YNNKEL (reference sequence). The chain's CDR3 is CASSRAETEAFF. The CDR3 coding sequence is TGTGCCAGCAGCCGCGCGGAAACTGAAGCTTTCTTT.

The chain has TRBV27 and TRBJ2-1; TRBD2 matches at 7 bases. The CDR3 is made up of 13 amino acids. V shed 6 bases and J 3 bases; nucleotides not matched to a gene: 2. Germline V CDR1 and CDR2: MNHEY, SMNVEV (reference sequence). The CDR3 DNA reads TGTGCCAGCAGCGGGGACTACTACAATGAGCAGTTCTTC. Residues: CASSGDYYNEQFF.